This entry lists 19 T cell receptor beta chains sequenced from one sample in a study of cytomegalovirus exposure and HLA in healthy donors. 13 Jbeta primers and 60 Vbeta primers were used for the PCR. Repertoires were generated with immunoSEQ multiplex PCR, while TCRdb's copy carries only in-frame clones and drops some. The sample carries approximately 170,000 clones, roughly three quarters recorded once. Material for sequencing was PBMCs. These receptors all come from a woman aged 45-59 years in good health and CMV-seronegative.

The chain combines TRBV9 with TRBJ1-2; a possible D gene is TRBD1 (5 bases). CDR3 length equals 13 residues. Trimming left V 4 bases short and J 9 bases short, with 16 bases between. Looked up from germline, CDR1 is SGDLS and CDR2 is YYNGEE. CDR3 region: CASSPGGGFSYTF. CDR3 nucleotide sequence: TGTGCCAGCAGCCCGGGGGGTGGGTTTAGCTACACCTTC.

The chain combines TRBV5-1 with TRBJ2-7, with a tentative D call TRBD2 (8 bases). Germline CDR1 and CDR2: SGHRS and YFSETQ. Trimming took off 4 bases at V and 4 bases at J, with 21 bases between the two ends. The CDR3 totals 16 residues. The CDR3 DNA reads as TGCGCCAGCAGCCCGGGAGGGGCAGGGGGGTCTTACGAGCAGTACTTC. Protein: CASSPGGAGGSYEQYF.

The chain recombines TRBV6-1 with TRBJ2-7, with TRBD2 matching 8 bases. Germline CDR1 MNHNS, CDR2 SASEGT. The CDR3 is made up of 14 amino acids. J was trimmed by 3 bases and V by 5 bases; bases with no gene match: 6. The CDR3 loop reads CASSRTGGHYEQYF. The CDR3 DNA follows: TGTGCCAGCAGTCGCACGGGGGGGCACTACGAGCAGTACTTC.

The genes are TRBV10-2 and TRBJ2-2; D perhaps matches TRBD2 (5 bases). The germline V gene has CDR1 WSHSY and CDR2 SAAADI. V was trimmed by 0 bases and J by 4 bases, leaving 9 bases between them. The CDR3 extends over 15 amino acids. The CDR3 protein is CASSESTTITGELFF. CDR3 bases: TGCGCCAGCAGTGAGTCGACTACCATCACCGGGGAGCTGTTTTTT.

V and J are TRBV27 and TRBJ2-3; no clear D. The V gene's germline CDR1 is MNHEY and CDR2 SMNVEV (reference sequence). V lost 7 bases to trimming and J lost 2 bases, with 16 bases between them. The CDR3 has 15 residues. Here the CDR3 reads CASIASVSTTDTQYF. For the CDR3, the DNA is TGTGCCAGCATCGCTTCGGTCTCTACCACAGATACGCAGTATTTT.

The CDR3 reads CASRGTGINQPQHF. In DNA form, the CDR3 reads TGTGCCAGCAGAGGTACAGGGATCAATCAGCCCCAGCATTTT. The chain links TRBV6-1 to TRBJ1-5; D might be TRBD1 (6 bases). CDR3 size: 14 residues. V gave up 6 bases and J gave up 3 bases, with 12 bases separating them. CDR1 is MNHNS and CDR2 is SASEGT in the germline V gene.

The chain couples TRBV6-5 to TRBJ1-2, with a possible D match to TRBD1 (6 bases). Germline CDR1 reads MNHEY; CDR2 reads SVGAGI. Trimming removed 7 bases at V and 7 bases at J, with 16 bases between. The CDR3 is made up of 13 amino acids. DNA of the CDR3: TGTGCCAGCACCGAACGAGGGGGTAGTGGCTACACCTTC. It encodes CASTERGGSGYTF.

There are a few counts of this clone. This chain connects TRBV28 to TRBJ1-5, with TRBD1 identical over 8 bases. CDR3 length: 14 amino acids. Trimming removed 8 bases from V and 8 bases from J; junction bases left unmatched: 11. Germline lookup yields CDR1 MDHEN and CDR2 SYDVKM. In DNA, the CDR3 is TGTGCCAGCGCCCGGGACAGGACCTTGAAGCCCCAGCATTTT. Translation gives CASARDRTLKPQHF.

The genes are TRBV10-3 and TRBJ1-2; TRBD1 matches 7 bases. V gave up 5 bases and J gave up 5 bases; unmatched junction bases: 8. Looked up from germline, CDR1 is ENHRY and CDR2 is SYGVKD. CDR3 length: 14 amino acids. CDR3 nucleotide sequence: TGTGCCATCAGTCCACAGGGGACTGGGTATGGCTACACCTTC. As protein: CAISPQGTGYGYTF.

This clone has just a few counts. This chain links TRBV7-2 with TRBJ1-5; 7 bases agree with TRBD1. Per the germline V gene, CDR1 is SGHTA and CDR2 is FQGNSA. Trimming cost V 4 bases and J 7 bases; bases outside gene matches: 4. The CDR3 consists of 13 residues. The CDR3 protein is CASSSDRAQPQHF. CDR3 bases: TGTGCCAGCAGCTCCGACAGGGCCCAGCCCCAGCATTTT. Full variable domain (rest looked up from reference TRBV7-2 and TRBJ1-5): GAGVSQSPSNKVTEKGKDVELRCDPISGHTALYWYRQSLGQGLEFLIYFQGNSAPDKSGLPSDRFSAERTGGSVSTLTIQRTQQEDSAVYLCASSSDRAQPQHFGDGTRLSIL.

In DNA form, the CDR3 reads TGTGCCAGCAGCTTTAATAATTACAATGAGCAGTTCTTC. Translating it yields CASSFNNYNEQFF. The rearrangement links TRBV7-6 to TRBJ2-1; no clear D gene. CDR1 and CDR2 from the germline V gene are SGHVS and FNYEAQ. The CDR3 is 13 amino acids. Trimming cost V 3 bases and J 4 bases, with 7 bases left between them. The full variable domain, rest sourced from reference TRBV7-6 and TRBJ2-1, is GAGVSQSPRYKVTKRGQDVALRCDPISGHVSLYWYRQALGQGPEFLTYFNYEAQQDKSGLPNDRFSAERPEGSISTLTIQRTEQRDSAMYRCASSFNNYNEQFFGPGTRLTVL.

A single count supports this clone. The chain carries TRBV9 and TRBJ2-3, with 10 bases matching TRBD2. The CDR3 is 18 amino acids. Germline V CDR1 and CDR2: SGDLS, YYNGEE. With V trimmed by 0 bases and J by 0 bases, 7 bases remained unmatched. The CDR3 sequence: CASSVGGLAASSTDTQYF. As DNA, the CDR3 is TGTGCCAGCAGCGTAGGTGGACTAGCGGCTTCTAGCACAGATACGCAGTATTTT.

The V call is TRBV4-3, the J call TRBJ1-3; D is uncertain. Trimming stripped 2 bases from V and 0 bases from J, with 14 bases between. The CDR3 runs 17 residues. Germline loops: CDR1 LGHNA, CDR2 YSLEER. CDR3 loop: CASSQYPGTDSGNTIYF. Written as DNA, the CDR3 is TGCGCCAGCAGCCAATACCCGGGAACGGACTCTGGAAACACCATATATTTT.

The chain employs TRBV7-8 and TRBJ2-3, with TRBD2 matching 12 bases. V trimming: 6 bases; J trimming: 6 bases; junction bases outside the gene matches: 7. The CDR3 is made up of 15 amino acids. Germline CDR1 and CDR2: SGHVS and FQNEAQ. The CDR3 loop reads CASSSSGRAGDTQYF. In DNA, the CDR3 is TGTGCCAGCAGTTCTAGCGGGAGGGCCGGGGATACGCAGTATTTT. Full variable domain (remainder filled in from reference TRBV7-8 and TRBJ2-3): GAGVSQSPRYKVAKRGQDVALRCDPISGHVSLFWYQQALGQGPEFLTYFQNEAQLDKSGLPSDRFFAERPEGSVSTLKIQRTQQEDSAVYLCASSSSGRAGDTQYFGPGTRLTVL.

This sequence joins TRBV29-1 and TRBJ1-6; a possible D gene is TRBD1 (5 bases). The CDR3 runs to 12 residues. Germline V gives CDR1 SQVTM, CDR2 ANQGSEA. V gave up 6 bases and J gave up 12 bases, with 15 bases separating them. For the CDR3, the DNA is TGCAGCGTGGGGGGGGAAAGAGGACCCCTCCACTTT. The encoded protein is CSVGGERGPLHF.

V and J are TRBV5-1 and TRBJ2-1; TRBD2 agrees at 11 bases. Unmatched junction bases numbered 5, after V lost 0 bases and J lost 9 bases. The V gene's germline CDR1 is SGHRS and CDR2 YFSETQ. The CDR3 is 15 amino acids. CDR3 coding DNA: TGCGCCAGCAGCTTGGATGGGACTAGCGGCCGTGAGCAGTTCTTC. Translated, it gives CASSLDGTSGREQFF. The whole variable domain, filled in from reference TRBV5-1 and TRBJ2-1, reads KAGVTQTPRYLIKTRGQQVTLSCSPISGHRSVSWYQQTPGQGLQFLFEYFSETQRNKGNFPGRFSGRQFSNSRSEMNVSTLELGDSALYLCASSLDGTSGREQFFGPGTRLTVL.

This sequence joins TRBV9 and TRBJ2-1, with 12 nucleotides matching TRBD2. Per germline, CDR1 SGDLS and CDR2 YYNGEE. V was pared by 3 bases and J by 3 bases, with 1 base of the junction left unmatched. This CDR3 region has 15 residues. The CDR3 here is CASSETSGSYNEQFF. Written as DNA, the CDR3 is TGTGCCAGCAGCGAGACTAGCGGGAGCTACAATGAGCAGTTCTTC.

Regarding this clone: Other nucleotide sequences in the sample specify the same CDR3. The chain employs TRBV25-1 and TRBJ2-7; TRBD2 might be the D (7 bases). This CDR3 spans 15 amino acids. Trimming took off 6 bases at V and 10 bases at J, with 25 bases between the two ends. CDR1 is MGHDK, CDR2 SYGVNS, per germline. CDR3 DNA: TGTGCCAGCAGGGTAGGGGGAGGGCCTGCCTGGGAACAGTACTTC. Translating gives CASRVGGGPAWEQYF.

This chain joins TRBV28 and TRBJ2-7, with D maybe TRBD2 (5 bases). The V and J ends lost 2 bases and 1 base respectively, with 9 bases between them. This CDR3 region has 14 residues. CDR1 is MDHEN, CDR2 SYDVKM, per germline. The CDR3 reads CASSLASWSYEQYF. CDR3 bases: TGTGCCAGCAGTTTAGCTAGCTGGTCCTACGAGCAGTACTTC.